The rows below give T cell receptor beta chains drawn from one sample of a study of radiation and T cells in renal cell carcinoma. Profiling relied on immunoSEQ multiplex PCR, and the TCRdb table lists in-frame clones only, not all of them. The sample consists of 100,000 to 150,000 clones, 65% to 85% of them appearing once. Source: blood, taken from a patient whose treatment included radiotherapy and nephrectomy. Source of these receptors: a man aged 45-65 years with renal cell carcinoma. Each CDR3 is given with its conserved first and last residue. The order of the fields is J gene, clone size, D gene, V gene, CDR3 protein, CDR3 DNA. D genes are given only for firm matches. Not all rows give a size; the values are once, few, many and, for expanded clones, a class.

J gene: TRBJ2-1
clone size: -
D gene: TRBD2
V gene: TRBV5-1
CDR3 protein: CASSSGTGDEQFF
CDR3 DNA: TGCGCCAGCAGCAGCGGGACGGGCGATGAGCAGTTCTTC

J gene: TRBJ2-2
clone size: -
D gene: TRBD1
V gene: TRBV28
CDR3 protein: CASTDRARGLFF
CDR3 DNA: TGTGCCAGCACCGACAGGGCGAGGGGGCTGTTTTTT

J gene: TRBJ2-2
clone size: -
D gene: TRBD1
V gene: TRBV18
CDR3 protein: CASSPRLGTGDTGELFF
CDR3 DNA: TGTGCCAGCTCACCACGTTTGGGGACAGGTGACACCGGGGAGCTGTTTTTT

J gene: TRBJ2-3
clone size: -
D gene: -
V gene: TRBV9
CDR3 protein: CASSVVWGGPGDTQYF
CDR3 DNA: TGTGCCAGCAGCGTAGTTTGGGGGGGGCCAGGAGATACGCAGTATTTT

J gene: TRBJ2-3
clone size: -
D gene: TRBD2
V gene: TRBV6-5
CDR3 protein: CASSYSRGATDTQYF
CDR3 DNA: TGTGCCAGCAGTTACTCGCGGGGGGCCACAGATACGCAGTATTTT

J gene: TRBJ2-7
clone size: -
D gene: TRBD2
V gene: TRBV4-1
CDR3 protein: CASSQDRTSGIPYEQYF
CDR3 DNA: TGCGCCAGCAGCCAAGATCGAACTAGCGGGATTCCCTACGAGCAGTACTTC

J gene: TRBJ2-7
clone size: few
D gene: -
V gene: TRBV2
CDR3 protein: CASSGSRLYEQYF
CDR3 DNA: TGTGCCAGCAGCGGGTCCCGTTTGTACGAGCAGTACTTC

J gene: TRBJ1-6
clone size: -
D gene: -
V gene: TRBV11-2
CDR3 protein: CASSLEVARGSSYNSPLHF
CDR3 DNA: TGTGCCAGCAGCTTAGAAGTCGCCCGCGGGAGCTCCTATAATTCACCCCTCCACTTT

J gene: TRBJ2-1
clone size: -
D gene: -
V gene: TRBV5-5
CDR3 protein: CASSLVSNEQFF
CDR3 DNA: TGTGCCAGCAGCTTGGTTTCCAATGAGCAGTTCTTC

J gene: TRBJ2-3
clone size: -
D gene: -
V gene: TRBV9
CDR3 protein: CASKSGDEDTQYF
CDR3 DNA: TGTGCCAGCAAAAGCGGCGACGAAGATACGCAGTATTTT

J gene: TRBJ2-5
clone size: once
D gene: TRBD2
V gene: TRBV27
CDR3 protein: CASSLRGDETQYF
CDR3 DNA: TGTGCCAGCAGTTTGCGGGGGGACGAGACCCAGTACTTC

J gene: TRBJ2-7
clone size: few
D gene: -
V gene: TRBV6-6
CDR3 protein: CASKLDGEGEQYF
CDR3 DNA: TGTGCCAGCAAATTGGACGGAGAGGGGGAGCAGTACTTC

J gene: TRBJ2-3
clone size: -
D gene: -
V gene: TRBV5-1
CDR3 protein: CASSETLSTDTQYF
CDR3 DNA: TGCGCCAGCAGCGAGACATTGAGCACAGATACGCAGTATTTT

J gene: TRBJ2-7
clone size: -
D gene: -
V gene: TRBV14
CDR3 protein: CASSQTDMVSYEQYF
CDR3 DNA: TGTGCCAGCAGCCAGACCGACATGGTTTCCTACGAGCAGTACTTC

J gene: TRBJ2-1
clone size: -
D gene: -
V gene: TRBV4-1
CDR3 protein: CASSRGAEYNEQFF
CDR3 DNA: TGCGCCAGCAGCCGGGGGGCCGAATACAATGAGCAGTTCTTC

J gene: TRBJ2-7
clone size: -
D gene: -
V gene: TRBV27
CDR3 protein: CASSFGRVSYEQYF
CDR3 DNA: TGTGCCAGCAGTTTTGGGCGGGTCTCCTACGAGCAGTACTTC

J gene: TRBJ2-7
clone size: -
D gene: -
V gene: TRBV30
CDR3 protein: CAWSQQGYEQYF
CDR3 DNA: TGTGCCTGGAGTCAACAGGGCTACGAGCAGTACTTC

J gene: TRBJ2-2
clone size: -
D gene: -
V gene: TRBV9
CDR3 protein: CASSTGSVGTGELFF
CDR3 DNA: TGTGCCAGCAGCACGGGCTCGGTGGGCACCGGGGAGCTGTTTTTT

J gene: TRBJ1-2
clone size: -
D gene: TRBD1
V gene: TRBV6-1
CDR3 protein: CASRIDRGYGYTF
CDR3 DNA: TGTGCCAGCAGGATCGACAGGGGTTATGGCTACACCTTC

J gene: TRBJ1-1
clone size: -
D gene: TRBD1
V gene: TRBV6-1
CDR3 protein: CASSMTGGTEAFF
CDR3 DNA: TGTGCCAGCAGCATGACAGGGGGCACTGAAGCTTTCTTT

J gene: TRBJ2-7
clone size: -
D gene: TRBD1
V gene: TRBV6-6
CDR3 protein: CASSPTGSYEQYF
CDR3 DNA: TGTGCCAGCAGCCCGACAGGGTCCTACGAGCAGTACTTC

J gene: TRBJ1-5
clone size: -
D gene: -
V gene: TRBV28
CDR3 protein: CASNEGLPGNQPQHF
CDR3 DNA: TGTGCCAGCAACGAGGGGCTCCCGGGCAATCAGCCCCAGCATTTT

J gene: TRBJ1-2
clone size: -
D gene: -
V gene: TRBV5-1
CDR3 protein: CASSLEGSYGYTF
CDR3 DNA: TGCGCCAGCAGCTTGGAAGGGAGCTATGGCTACACCTTC

J gene: TRBJ2-7
clone size: once
D gene: -
V gene: TRBV5-1
CDR3 protein: CASSFGGANYEQYF
CDR3 DNA: TGCGCCAGCAGCTTCGGAGGGGCAAACTACGAGCAGTACTTC

J gene: TRBJ1-5
clone size: -
D gene: TRBD1
V gene: TRBV30
CDR3 protein: CAWSWTGNQPQHF
CDR3 DNA: TGTGCCTGGAGTTGGACAGGGAATCAGCCCCAGCATTTT

J gene: TRBJ2-2
clone size: -
D gene: -
V gene: TRBV6-1
CDR3 protein: CASSEQEGSNTGELFF
CDR3 DNA: TGTGCCAGCAGTGAACAAGAGGGGTCGAACACCGGGGAGCTGTTTTTT

J gene: TRBJ2-7
clone size: -
D gene: -
V gene: TRBV6-1
CDR3 protein: CASLLAGLGPYEQYF
CDR3 DNA: TGTGCCAGTCTTTTGGCGGGCCTGGGCCCGTACGAGCAGTACTTC

J gene: TRBJ2-1
clone size: -
D gene: TRBD2
V gene: TRBV18
CDR3 protein: CASSPTSESYNEQFF
CDR3 DNA: TGTGCCAGCTCACCGACTAGCGAGTCCTACAATGAGCAGTTCTTC

J gene: TRBJ2-7
clone size: -
D gene: -
V gene: TRBV7-5
CDR3 protein: CAFRFGISSYEQYF
CDR3 DNA: TGTGCCTTCCGGTTCGGTATTAGCTCCTACGAGCAGTACTTC

J gene: TRBJ2-2
clone size: -
D gene: -
V gene: TRBV9
CDR3 protein: CASSSRGVNTGELFF
CDR3 DNA: TGTGCCAGCAGCTCGAGAGGGGTTAACACCGGGGAGCTGTTTTTT

J gene: TRBJ1-5
clone size: -
D gene: -
V gene: TRBV6-1
CDR3 protein: CATLTGYQPQHF
CDR3 DNA: TGTGCCACCCTGACGGGATATCAGCCCCAGCATTTT

J gene: TRBJ1-4
clone size: -
D gene: -
V gene: TRBV30
CDR3 protein: CAWNIGGHENEELFF
CDR3 DNA: TGTGCCTGGAATATTGGGGGACACGAGAATGAAGAACTGTTTTTT

J gene: TRBJ1-3
clone size: -
D gene: -
V gene: TRBV29-1
CDR3 protein: CSVWDLGNTIYF
CDR3 DNA: TGCTCCGTATGGGACCTTGGAAACACCATATATTTT

J gene: TRBJ2-5
clone size: many
D gene: TRBD1
V gene: TRBV7-9
CDR3 protein: CASSSLGQGQETQYF
CDR3 DNA: TGTGCCAGCAGCTCCCTTGGACAGGGCCAAGAGACCCAGTACTTC

J gene: TRBJ1-1
clone size: -
D gene: -
V gene: TRBV5-1
CDR3 protein: CASSLRALGFEAFF
CDR3 DNA: TGCGCCAGCAGCTTGAGGGCTTTGGGGTTTGAAGCTTTCTTT

J gene: TRBJ2-5
clone size: once
D gene: -
V gene: TRBV4-1
CDR3 protein: CASSQDYVGGLETQYF
CDR3 DNA: TGCGCCAGCAGCCAAGATTACGTGGGGGGTCTTGAGACCCAGTACTTC

J gene: TRBJ1-5
clone size: once
D gene: -
V gene: TRBV19
CDR3 protein: CASSIVGQRNQPQHF
CDR3 DNA: TGTGCCAGTAGTATAGTCGGACAGCGAAATCAGCCCCAGCATTTT

J gene: TRBJ2-3
clone size: once
D gene: -
V gene: TRBV5-1
CDR3 protein: CASSWDRTDTQYF
CDR3 DNA: TGCGCCAGCAGCTGGGACCGCACAGATACGCAGTATTTT

J gene: TRBJ2-7
clone size: -
D gene: -
V gene: TRBV27
CDR3 protein: CASSSGNSYEQYF
CDR3 DNA: TGTGCCAGCAGTTCCGGGAACTCCTACGAGCAGTACTTC

J gene: TRBJ1-1
clone size: few
D gene: TRBD1
V gene: TRBV5-1
CDR3 protein: CASSRGQGMNTEAFF
CDR3 DNA: TGCGCCAGCAGCCGGGGACAGGGGATGAACACTGAAGCTTTCTTT

J gene: TRBJ2-3
clone size: -
D gene: TRBD1
V gene: TRBV27
CDR3 protein: CASSTVDRGRRDTQYF
CDR3 DNA: TGTGCCAGCAGTACCGTAGACAGGGGGCGCCGAGATACGCAGTATTTT

J gene: TRBJ2-7
clone size: -
D gene: TRBD1
V gene: TRBV5-1
CDR3 protein: CASSRLQGANEQYF
CDR3 DNA: TGCGCCAGCAGCCGCTTACAGGGGGCGAACGAGCAGTACTTC

J gene: TRBJ1-2
clone size: -
D gene: TRBD1
V gene: TRBV5-4
CDR3 protein: CASSLGQGKLGYTF
CDR3 DNA: TGTGCCAGCAGCTTAGGACAGGGAAAATTAGGCTACACCTTC

J gene: TRBJ2-1
clone size: -
D gene: -
V gene: TRBV5-1
CDR3 protein: CASSLVEVVDEQFF
CDR3 DNA: TGCGCCAGCAGCTTGGTAGAGGTGGTGGATGAGCAGTTCTTC

J gene: TRBJ2-7
clone size: -
D gene: -
V gene: TRBV9
CDR3 protein: CASSVGIDGSYEQYF
CDR3 DNA: TGTGCCAGCAGCGTAGGGATCGACGGATCCTACGAGCAGTACTTC

J gene: TRBJ2-5
clone size: -
D gene: TRBD2
V gene: TRBV2
CDR3 protein: CASRELAGGPETQYF
CDR3 DNA: TGTGCCAGCAGAGAACTAGCGGGAGGGCCGGAGACCCAGTACTTC